Shown below are 32 T cell receptor beta chains from a single sample sequenced in a study of cytomegalovirus exposure and HLA in healthy donors. PCR employed 60 Vbeta and 13 Jbeta primers. Sequencing was performed with immunoSEQ multiplex PCR; in TCRdb, only in-frame clones are kept and a portion is missing. Here the sample spans under 150,000 clones, 70% to 85% being singletons. The sequencing sample was made of PBMCs. The receptor set was obtained from an older woman in good health and CMV-seropositive.

This clone turned up a few times. In DNA, the CDR3 is TGCGCCAGCAGCCAAGAATTTAGGACAGTTCTGGACGAAAAACTGTTTTTT. It specifies CASSQEFRTVLDEKLFF. The J gene is TRBJ1-4, the V gene TRBV4-1, with D possibly being TRBD1 (6 bases). CDR1 MGHRA and CDR2 YSYEKL come from the germline V gene. This CDR3 region has 17 residues. Trimming removed 0 bases from V and 8 bases from J, with 19 bases in between.

The chain recombines TRBV27 with TRBJ2-7; D is perhaps TRBD1 (5 bases). Germline CDR1 and CDR2: MNHEY and SMNVEV (reference sequence). Between the trimmed V and J ends, which lost 3 bases and 4 bases, there was a span of 10 bases. The CDR3 runs to 13 residues. The CDR3: CASSLSRAYEQYF. In DNA form, the CDR3 reads TGTGCCAGCAGTTTGTCCAGGGCGTACGAGCAGTACTTC.

This rearrangement joins TRBV5-8 to TRBJ2-2; 9 bases fit TRBD1. V shed 4 bases, J shed 4 bases, and the junction held 8 bases outside the gene matches. Germline V gene data show CDR1 as SGHTS and CDR2 as YDEGEE. This CDR3 spans 16 amino acids. CDR3 region: CASSLQGAVVTGELFF. The CDR3 DNA follows: TGTGCCAGCAGCCTACAGGGGGCGGTAGTCACCGGGGAGCTGTTTTTT.

The rearrangement uses TRBV6-5 and TRBJ1-3, with 10 bases that match TRBD1. The CDR3 is 15 residues long. The J segment lost 4 bases and the V segment lost 6 bases, leaving 6 bases of the junction unmatched. In germline, CDR1 is MNHEY, CDR2 SVGAGI. The CDR3 bases are TGTGCCAGCAGCCCTACGACAGGGGGCGGAAACACCATATATTTT. Its protein is CASSPTTGGGNTIYF.

The chain links TRBV9 to TRBJ2-1, with 8 bases that match TRBD2. The CDR3 is made up of 16 amino acids. V shed 0 bases, J shed 0 bases, and the junction held 2 bases outside the gene matches. Germline CDR1 and CDR2: SGDLS and YYNGEE. CDR3 in amino acids: CASSVGGRSSYNEQFF. The CDR3 nucleotides are TGTGCCAGCAGCGTAGGCGGGAGGAGCTCCTACAATGAGCAGTTCTTC.

V usage is TRBV5-1 and J usage is TRBJ1-4; D uncertain. V lost 0 bases to trimming and J lost 0 bases, with 9 bases between them. Germline V gene lookup returns CDR1 SGHRS and CDR2 YFSETQ. The length of the CDR3 is 16 residues. Written as DNA, the CDR3 is TGCGCCAGCAGCTTGGGGGCAGTTTCAACTAATGAAAAACTGTTTTTT. Protein: CASSLGAVSTNEKLFF. The full variable domain, rest sourced from reference TRBV5-1 and TRBJ1-4, is KAGVTQTPRYLIKTRGQQVTLSCSPISGHRSVSWYQQTPGQGLQFLFEYFSETQRNKGNFPGRFSGRQFSNSRSEMNVSTLELGDSALYLCASSLGAVSTNEKLFFGSGTQLSVL.

The chain links TRBV5-1 to TRBJ2-7; 9 nucleotides line up with TRBD1. There are 14 residues in the CDR3. The V segment lost 4 bases and the J segment 3 bases; nucleotides outside the gene matches: 5. Per germline, CDR1 SGHRS and CDR2 YFSETQ. The CDR3 DNA follows: TGCGCCAGCAGCCACCGGGACAGGGACTACGAGCAGTACTTC. It yields the protein CASSHRDRDYEQYF.

This rearrangement joins TRBV5-1 to TRBJ1-1, with TRBD1 as a possible D gene (6 bases). CDR1 is SGHRS, CDR2 YFSETQ, per germline. V was clipped by 7 bases and J by 0 bases, with 13 bases between them. The length of the CDR3 is 14 residues. This CDR3 reads CASGQQGMNTEAFF. CDR3 nucleotide sequence: TGCGCCAGCGGACAACAGGGTATGAACACTGAAGCTTTCTTT.

This clone was seen a few times. The chain joins TRBV5-5 to TRBJ2-3; 9 bases fit TRBD1. This CDR3 spans 16 amino acids. The germline CDR1 and CDR2 sequences are SGHKS and YYEKEE (reference sequence). V was pared by 0 bases and J by 0 bases, with 2 bases of the junction left unmatched. The CDR3 loop reads CASSLGDRASTDTQYF. In DNA form, the CDR3 reads TGTGCCAGCAGCTTGGGGGACAGGGCTAGCACAGATACGCAGTATTTT.

This clone was observed once. V is TRBV19 and J is TRBJ1-5; 8 positions match TRBD1. Germline values: CDR1 LNHDA, CDR2 SQIVND (reference sequence). This CDR3 spans 14 amino acids. Unmatched junction bases numbered 4, after V lost 2 bases and J lost 7 bases. DNA for the CDR3: TGTGCCAGTAGTATATCCAGGGGGCACCAGCCCCAGCATTTT. It specifies CASSISRGHQPQHF. Variable domain in full (rest from reference TRBV19 and TRBJ1-5): DGGITQSPKYLFRKEGQNVTLSCEQNLNHDAMYWYRQDPGQGLRLIYYSQIVNDFQKGDIAEGYSVSREKKESFPLTVTSAQKNPTAFYLCASSISRGHQPQHFGDGTRLSIL.

This clone was seen a few times. This chain uses TRBV13 with TRBJ1-3, with TRBD1 matching over 8 bases. J gave up 2 bases and V 5 bases, and 8 bases lay outside the gene matches. The germline CDR1 and CDR2 sequences are PRHDT and FYEKMQ (reference sequence). The CDR3 length is 16 residues. Here the CDR3 DNA reads TGTGCCAGCAGCCCCTCGGACAGGGTAGCTGGAAACACCATATATTTT. This gives the protein CASSPSDRVAGNTIYF.

The chain couples TRBV11-2 to TRBJ2-1; TRBD1 matches 8 bases. This CDR3 contains 13 residues. The junction had 3 bases not matched to a gene; V was cut back by 5 bases and J by 6 bases. CDR1 and CDR2 (germline): SGHAT, FQNNGV. The CDR3 here is CASSKTGGNEQFF. CDR3 DNA sequence: TGTGCCAGCAGCAAAACAGGGGGCAATGAGCAGTTCTTC.

This clone occurred once. The chain has TRBV5-4 and TRBJ1-2, with D unresolved. V lost 3 bases to trimming and J lost 3 bases, with 9 bases between them. Germline V gene lookup returns CDR1 SGHNT and CDR2 YYREEE (reference sequence). The CDR3 consists of 13 residues. The DNA of the CDR3 is TGTGCCAGCAGCTCGACTGATGACTATGGCTACACCTTC. It specifies CASSSTDDYGYTF.

The chain links TRBV11-3 to TRBJ2-7, with D maybe TRBD2 (5 bases). Trimming shortened V by 1 base and J by 2 bases, and 15 bases separated the two germline ends. This CDR3 comprises 16 residues. Germline CDR1 is SGHNT and CDR2 is YENEEA. In DNA, the CDR3 is TGTGCCAGCAGCTTAGGCCCACGGGAAGATCCCTACGAGCAGTACTTC. This gives the protein CASSLGPREDPYEQYF.

V and J are TRBV19 and TRBJ1-2; D is uncertain. There are 13 residues in the CDR3. The germline gives CDR1 LNHDA, CDR2 SQIVND (reference sequence). V dropped 7 bases and J dropped 4 bases, with 13 bases sitting between them. DNA of the CDR3: TGTGCCAGTACCCAAAGGAGCACCTATGGCTACACCTTC. Translation: CASTQRSTYGYTF.

The genes are TRBV6-6 and TRBJ1-3, with D possibly being TRBD1 (6 bases). Between the trimmed V and J ends, which lost 6 bases and 3 bases, there was a span of 12 bases. Germline V gene lookup returns CDR1 MNHNY and CDR2 SVGAGI (reference sequence). CDR3 length equals 14 residues. The chain's CDR3 is CASRAGQSGNTIYF. As DNA, the CDR3 is TGTGCCAGCAGAGCCGGACAGAGTGGAAACACCATATATTTT.

As regards this clone: Relative to the germline gene, one junction end is altered; a read error may explain this. The chain recombines TRBV6-6 with TRBJ1-2, with D possibly TRBD1 on 6 matching bases. The CDR3 totals 12 residues. Germline-derived CDR1 and CDR2 are MNHNY and SVGAGI (reference sequence). The chain's CDR3 is CASSYILRGNFF. CDR3 DNA sequence: TGTGCCAGCAGTTACATACTCAGGGGAAATTTTTTT.

V and J are TRBV19 and TRBJ2-1; D may be TRBD1 (6 bases). Between the trimmed V and J ends, which lost 5 bases and 8 bases, there was a span of 13 bases. CDR1 and CDR2 from the germline V gene are LNHDA and SQIVND (reference sequence). The CDR3 runs to 13 residues. CDR3 bases: TGTGCCAGTAGTTCAAACAGGGTCGATGAGCAGTTCTTC. Its translation: CASSSNRVDEQFF.

The J gene is TRBJ1-6, the V gene TRBV21-1; the listed D gene, TRBD1, was not tested against the DNA. TRBV21-1 is a pseudogene segment. The CDR3 runs to 17 residues. The CDR3 loop reads CASSTIHKGYGDSPLHF. The CDR3 DNA is TGTGCCAGCAGCACAATACATAAGGGGTACGGCGATTCACCCCTCCACTTT.

The chain recombines TRBV25-1 with TRBJ1-2, with D possibly matching TRBD1 (5 bases). The V gene's germline CDR1 is MGHDK and CDR2 SYGVNS. The V gene lost 4 bases and the J gene lost 8 bases, with 11 bases spanning the gap. The CDR3 is 12 amino acids. The CDR3 DNA sequence: TGTGCCAGCAGTGTTGGGGCGGGAGGCTACACCTTC. This sequence encodes CASSVGAGGYTF.

The chain links TRBV5-1 to TRBJ2-1, with D maybe TRBD2 (5 bases). The CDR3 consists of 16 residues. CDR1 is SGHRS and CDR2 is YFSETQ in the germline V gene. Trimming stripped 1 base from V and 0 bases from J, with 11 bases between. DNA for the CDR3: TGCGCCAGCAGCTTGTTTACGGGGAACTCCTACAATGAGCAGTTCTTC. Amino acids: CASSLFTGNSYNEQFF.

Note on this clone: The same CDR3 is also encoded by other DNA sequences in this sample. The rearrangement links TRBV6-5 to TRBJ2-3; 11 bases align to TRBD2. The CDR3 has 15 amino acids. V was clipped by 2 bases and J by 4 bases; unmatched bases: 2. CDR1 is MNHEY and CDR2 is SVGAGI in the germline V gene. CDR3 in amino acids: CASSYLSGGADTQYF. Written as DNA, the CDR3 is TGTGCCAGCAGTTACCTTAGCGGGGGGGCAGATACGCAGTATTTT.

The genes are TRBV7-6 and TRBJ2-7, with TRBD1 as a possible D gene (6 bases). The germline CDR1 and CDR2 sequences are SGHVS and FNYEAQ. The CDR3 is made up of 14 amino acids. V lost 2 bases, J lost 4 bases, and 12 bases lay in between. This CDR3 reads CASSLTQGAYEQYF. The CDR3 bases are TGTGCCAGCAGCTTAACACAGGGTGCTTACGAGCAGTACTTC.

V gene TRBV28 combines with J gene TRBJ1-2; 7 positions match TRBD1. This CDR3 has 14 residues. The V gene's germline CDR1 is MDHEN and CDR2 SYDVKM. The V gene end was trimmed by 4 bases and the J gene end by 6 bases; junction bases not matched to a gene: 8. CDR3: CASSSPFDRDGYTF. The DNA of the CDR3 is TGTGCCAGCAGTTCCCCCTTCGACAGGGATGGCTACACCTTC.

This chain connects TRBV7-8 to TRBJ2-5, with 8 bases fitting TRBD2. From germline, CDR1 is SGHVS and CDR2 FQNEAQ. This CDR3 comprises 15 residues. J lost 2 bases, V lost 5 bases, and 7 bases had no gene match. The chain's CDR3 is CASSQRAGEQETQYF. The CDR3 region has the DNA TGTGCCAGCAGCCAACGAGCGGGGGAACAAGAGACCCAGTACTTC.

V is TRBV4-1 and J is TRBJ1-6, with TRBD1 matching 7 bases. The CDR3 is 16 amino acids. The trim removed 3 bases at V and 5 bases at J, leaving 7 bases unmatched. Germline lookup yields CDR1 MGHRA and CDR2 YSYEKL. The CDR3 bases are TGCGCCAGCAGCCACCCGACAGGGATCGATAATTCACCCCTCCACTTT. Amino acid sequence: CASSHPTGIDNSPLHF.

The chain recombines TRBV5-1 with TRBJ2-1; D is perhaps TRBD1 (5 bases). CDR3 length equals 15 residues. Germline CDR1 is SGHRS and CDR2 is YFSETQ. V dropped 0 bases and J dropped 8 bases, with 15 bases sitting between them. This CDR3 reads CASSLGGEYPYEQFF. CDR3 in DNA: TGCGCCAGCAGCTTGGGGGGCGAGTACCCCTATGAGCAGTTCTTC. The whole variable domain, remainder taken from reference TRBV5-1 and TRBJ2-1, is KAGVTQTPRYLIKTRGQQVTLSCSPISGHRSVSWYQQTPGQGLQFLFEYFSETQRNKGNFPGRFSGRQFSNSRSEMNVSTLELGDSALYLCASSLGGEYPYEQFFGPGTRLTVL.

This rearrangement joins TRBV5-6 to TRBJ1-6; D gene ambiguous. The CDR3 spans 12 residues. With 0 bases removed from V and 10 bases from J, the gap between germline ends came to 5 bases. Germline CDR1 is SGHDT and CDR2 is YYEEEE. CDR3: CASSLGASPLHF. The CDR3 DNA follows: TGTGCCAGCAGCTTGGGGGCGTCACCCCTCCACTTT. Full variable domain (missing parts from reference TRBV5-6 and TRBJ1-6): DAGVTQSPTHLIKTRGQQVTLRCSPKSGHDTVSWYQQALGQGPQFIFQYYEEEERQRGNFPDRFSGHQFPNYSSELNVNALLLGDSALYLCASSLGASPLHFGNGTRLTVT.

The rearrangement joins TRBV7-8 to TRBJ2-3, with TRBD2 matching 9 bases. CDR3 length: 16 amino acids. Germline V CDR1 and CDR2: SGHVS, FQNEAQ. V lost 1 base to trimming and J lost 3 bases; unmatched junction nucleotides: 5. Here the CDR3 reads CASSLVAGVWTDTQYF. The CDR3 DNA is TGTGCCAGCAGCTTAGTAGCGGGGGTATGGACAGATACGCAGTATTTT.

V usage is TRBV2 and J usage is TRBJ2-5; 10 bases map to TRBD2. The CDR3 has 15 residues. The V gene end was trimmed by 10 bases and the J gene end by 1 base; junction bases not matched to a gene: 9. In germline, CDR1 is SNHLY, CDR2 FYNNEI. The CDR3 here is CATDLAGATQETQYF. The CDR3 coding sequence is TGTGCCACCGATCTAGCGGGAGCTACCCAAGAGACCCAGTACTTC. The variable domain in full, with the rest retrieved from reference TRBV2 and TRBJ2-5, is EPEVTQTPSHQVTQMGQEVILRCVPISNHLYFYWYRQILGQKVEFLVSFYNNEISEKSEIFDDQFSVERPDGSNFTLKIRSTKLEDSAMYFCATDLAGATQETQYFGPGTRLLVL.

The chain combines TRBV5-1 with TRBJ2-1; 9 bases are a match to TRBD1. This CDR3 has 15 amino acids. The V gene's germline CDR1 is SGHRS and CDR2 YFSETQ. V was pared by 2 bases and J by 6 bases, with 6 bases of the junction left unmatched. CDR3 in DNA: TGCGCCAGCAGCTTTGAGGGACAGGGTCGCAATGAGCAGTTCTTC. This translates into CASSFEGQGRNEQFF.

The rearrangement uses TRBV6-6 and TRBJ2-2; D might be TRBD1 (6 bases). This CDR3 contains 16 residues. V was clipped by 5 bases and J by 0 bases, with 13 bases between them. The germline V gene encodes CDR1 MNHNY and CDR2 SVGAGI (reference sequence). CDR3 sequence (DNA): TGTGCCAGCAGTCCCCCAGGGGTGGCGAACACCGGGGAGCTGTTTTTT. It yields the protein CASSPPGVANTGELFF.